This TCR beta chain emerged from a study of beta chain features in type 1 diabetes (dated by TCRdb to about 2018). Study-level background: No differences in mean age, gender distribution, total cell number or subset yield were found between patients and healthy donors. In the study, recently diagnosed type 1 diabetes patients and matched healthy donors were compared on the TCRB repertoires of their sorted circulating CD4+ T cell subsets. Naive and central memory subsets were obtained from all 30 or so donors, but regulatory and stem cell-like memory subsets were isolated from only 8 patients and about 8 healthy donors. A total of roughly 100 million sorted cells were examined across all samples, and the number of cells per subset was strongly correlated with RNA yield. Points the paper makes about the study in general: Naive, central memory and regulatory TCRB repertoires appeared more similar among patients than among healthy donors. Shorter templates might have been favored by PCR, but patient and control samples were amplified and corrected together, so both groups would have been affected equally by any skew. Fewer insertions and more nucleotide deletions at VDJ recombination sites were observed in patients with type 1 diabetes, implying thymic rearrangement abnormalities. Because cDNA rather than genomic DNA was sequenced, highly expressing activated cells could have been over-represented, although no difference in activation and CD3 levels was found between groups. HLA sub-analyses involved small numbers of individuals, so any influence of HLA type on TCRB rearrangement remained unresolved. In all four CD4+ subsets, TCRB CDR3 length was moderately but significantly shorter in type 1 diabetes patients.

Each donor gave one peripheral blood draw, approximately 110 mL on average, collected into heparinised tubes. A BD FACSAria II and a panel including CD45RO, CCR7, CD25, CD127, CD95 and CD27 were used to sort naive, central memory, regulatory and stem cell-like memory CD4+ T cells. Every sorted population had a purity above 98%. Right away, PBMCs were isolated by Lymphoprep density gradient centrifugation and were stained directly, with no culture step. To minimize batch effects, samples were stained and sorted in pairs, one healthy donor with one patient per experiment. This clone was counted a few times. No antigen is known for it. Per-nucleotide qualities are absent, and no much larger clonotype sits a single base away. The entire amount of isolated RNA was reverse transcribed using the High Capacity cDNA Reverse Transcription Kit, so the sequenced TCRB transcripts were expressed ones. Deep immunoSEQ sequencing was performed on naive, central memory and regulatory T cell samples, with an average of about 3.6 million total reads per sample. After sorted cells were lysed in RLT buffer, RNA was extracted with DNase-treated RNeasy Micro or Mini kits, with the choice depending on cell number. To prevent cross-contamination, each cell subset was processed individually, whereas patient and healthy donor samples were processed jointly. Using the immunoSEQ multiplex PCR, TCRB sequences were amplified from cDNA into 87-bp fragments spanning the CDR3 region. The amplicons were sequenced using the Illumina HiSeq platform. Processing in the source paper ran as follows. PCR bias was corrected computationally using synthetic template baselines, and reads within Hamming distance 2 were collapsed, with unmergeable singletons discarded. By aligning reads against IMGT, V, D and J genes, CDR3 length, and insertions or deletions at six rearrangement sites were assigned. Clonotype counts were normalized to sorted cell number within each subset before computing true diversity and Gini coefficients with the tcR R package. Repertoire sharing was quantified using the overlap coefficient calculated on TCRB nucleotide sequences. As a proxy for the pre-selection repertoire, out-of-frame TCRB sequences from naive cells were analyzed. Sourced from immuneACCESS, this table was stored by TCRdb with only in-frame sequences that have V and J called. A share of the clones is absent; for the studies checked, an unresolved V gene accounts for under half, and the remainder has no known explanation. That table supplies the V and J calls and clone size; D and trimming were determined from the DNA. The sample table holds hundreds of thousands of clones, of which around 15% were seen once. 0.02% to 0.025% of the sample is in the top ten clones.

The clonotype comes from a man younger than 35 with type 1 diabetes. Sequenced input: naive CD4+ T cells from blood. The cell subset or site label corresponds to: true naive CD4+ T cells.

The DNA sequence is given as TGTGCCAGCAGCCGATTCGGGGGCGACCGCACAGATACGCAGTATTTT. Its protein is CASSRFGGDRTDTQYF. The receptor chain draws on TRBV25-1 and TRBJ2-3; the D gene could be TRBD1 or TRBD2, each one agreeing over 6 bases. At the junction V is shortened by 6 bases and J by 1 base, with 17 bases in between. The germline V gene provides CDR1 MGHDK and CDR2 SYGVNS. The cysteine opens and the phenylalanine closes a CDR3 of 16 amino acids. Only the CDR3 portion is preserved as DNA: 48 bases, with reading frame beginning at the first base.